Below, one T cell receptor beta chain is given with its context. Its antigen remains unidentified. Tumor tissue was taken before any definitive surgery or chemotherapy was given. The data were obtained in a study of high-grade serous ovarian cancer treatment subgroups. Study-wide points: TCR clonal relatedness correlated positively with neoantigen level.

Assay used: immunoSEQ multiplex PCR; TCRdb lists only in-frame clones, some missing. Here the sample spans fewer than 20,000 clones, approximately 76% being singletons. V shed 1 base and J shed 7 bases, with 14 bases lying between them. Germline CDR1 and CDR2: KGHSH and LQKENI. CDR3 size: 16 residues. The sequencing input was tumor tissue. The chain employs TRBV18 and TRBJ1-6, with D tentatively TRBD1 (5 bases). The receptor was derived from a human donor with high-grade serous ovarian cancer. The CDR3 region is CASSPLVREGNSPLHF. CDR3 coding DNA: TGTGCCAGCTCACCACTGGTCAGGGAAGGGAATTCACCCCTCCACTTT. Filled out from reference TRBV18 and TRBJ1-6, the complete variable domain reads NAGVMQNPRHLVRRRGQEARLRCSPMKGHSHVYWYRQLPEEGLKFMVYLQKENIIDESGMPKERFSAEFPKEGPSILRIQQVVRGDSAAYFCASSPLVREGNSPLHFGNGTRLTVT.